The clone carrying this TCR beta chain was found many times. This entry is derived from a study of human T cells and chemical hapten exposure. Noted time point: patch test 1, 2 weeks after DPC sensitization. As to treatment: therapeutic diphenylcyclopropenone sensitization with weekly scalp DPC. Germline V gene sequence: CDR1 ENHRY, CDR2 SYGVKD. Trimming removed 0 bases from V and 7 bases from J, with 9 bases in between. The CDR3 spans 13 residues. A single record per CDR3 protein comes from TCRdb applying MiXCR to the RACE reads. The sample includes around 190,000 distinct CDR3 sequences, about 20% of them seen just once.

The sequence was collected from a woman aged 50 to 60 with alopecia areata. Some clones in this sample may be carry-over from other donors' samples. V gene TRBV10-3 combines with J gene TRBJ1-1; tentative D call: TRBD1 (6 bases). Sequenced material: whole blood, taken in connection with sensitization to the hapten diphenylcyclopropenone (DPC). CDR3 DNA: TGTGCCATCAGTGAGTCGCAGGGGAATGAAGCTTTCTTT. Protein sequence: CAISESQGNEAFF.